This T cell receptor (beta chain) is from a study of Graves' ophthalmopathy and Graves' hyperthyroidism. Diagnoses were established from clinical symptoms, serum thyroxine, TRAb, thyroid ultrasound and orbital computed tomography. Amplification targeted the TCR beta CDR3 regions, with RNA transcripts as the source material. Following a first-round RT-PCR that used HTBI primers, a second-round multiplex PCR was carried out. MiXCR, run by TCRdb on the multiplex PCR reads, gives a single entry per CDR3 protein. This table holds under 250,000 distinct CDR3 sequences, 25% to 30% found once. The CDR3 runs 13 residues. V was pared by 7 bases and J by 0 bases, with 9 bases between. This clonotype was counted ten times or more.

The chain uses TRBV12-3 or TRBV12-4 and TRBJ1-1; D gene uncertain. The TCR comes from a man between 50 and 59 years old with Graves' ophthalmopathy. Sequenced: peripheral blood. The CDR3 protein is CASKSGLNTEAFF. CDR3 in DNA: TGTGCCAGCAAATCCGGGTTGAACACTGAAGCTTTCTTT.